This T cell receptor beta chain was captured in a study of cytomegalovirus exposure and HLA in healthy donors. Background on the study: From about 179 million T cells, an earlier analysis saw around 120 million unique TCR beta sequences.

Germline V gives CDR1 SGHRS, CDR2 YFSETQ. The CDR3 consists of 16 residues. For this clone: What it binds is unknown. Germline is not matched at one junction end, which may reflect a read error.

Study-level findings and limits: Apart from CMV serostatus, no immune exposure information was available. As a later analysis showed, a missense DCLRE1C variant was linked to trimming of TCR beta V- and J-genes.

PCR primers comprised 60 Vbeta and 13 Jbeta primers. Produced via immunoSEQ multiplex PCR; TCRdb's table is partial and in-frame only. The top ten hold roughly 1.7% of the sample, which has some 170,000 clones, 65% to 80% seen once. The V gene is TRBV5-1, the J gene TRBJ1-2, with 8 bases that match TRBD1. The sequence came from a woman aged 30 to 39 in good health and CMV-seronegative. Source material: PBMCs. CDR3 in DNA: TGCGCCAGCAGCTTGAGCCCAGACAGGGGTCTATATGGCTACCCCTTC. Translating it yields CASSLSPDRGLYGYPF.